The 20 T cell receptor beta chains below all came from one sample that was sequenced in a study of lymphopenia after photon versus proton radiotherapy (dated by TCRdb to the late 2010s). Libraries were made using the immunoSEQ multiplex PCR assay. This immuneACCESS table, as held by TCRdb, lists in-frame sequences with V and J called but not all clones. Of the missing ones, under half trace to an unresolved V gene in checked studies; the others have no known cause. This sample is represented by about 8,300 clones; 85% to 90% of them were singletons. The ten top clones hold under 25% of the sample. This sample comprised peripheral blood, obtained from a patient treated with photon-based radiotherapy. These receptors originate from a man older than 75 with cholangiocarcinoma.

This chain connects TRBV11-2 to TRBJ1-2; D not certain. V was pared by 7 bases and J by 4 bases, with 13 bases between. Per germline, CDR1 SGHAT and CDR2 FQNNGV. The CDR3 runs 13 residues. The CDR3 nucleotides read TGTGCCAGCACCCGACTTGGCGGCTATGGCTACACCTTC. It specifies CASTRLGGYGYTF.

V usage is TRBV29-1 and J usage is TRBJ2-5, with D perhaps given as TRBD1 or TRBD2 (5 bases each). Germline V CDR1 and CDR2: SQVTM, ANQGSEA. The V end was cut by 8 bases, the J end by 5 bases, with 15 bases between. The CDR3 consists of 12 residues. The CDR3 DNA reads TGCAGCCTCACCGAGGGGTTTGAGACCCAGTACTTC. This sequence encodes CSLTEGFETQYF.

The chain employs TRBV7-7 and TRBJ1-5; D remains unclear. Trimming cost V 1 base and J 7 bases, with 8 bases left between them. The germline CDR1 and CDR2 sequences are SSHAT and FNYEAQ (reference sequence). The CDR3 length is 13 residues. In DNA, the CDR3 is TGTGCCAGCAGCTTAGGTCAAGGGCAGCCCCAGCATTTT. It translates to CASSLGQGQPQHF.

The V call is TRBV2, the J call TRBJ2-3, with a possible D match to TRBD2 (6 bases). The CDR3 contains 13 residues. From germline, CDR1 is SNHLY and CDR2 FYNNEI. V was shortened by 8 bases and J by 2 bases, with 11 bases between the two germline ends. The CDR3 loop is CASPGLVTDTQYF. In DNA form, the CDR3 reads TGTGCCAGCCCGGGACTTGTCACAGATACGCAGTATTTT.

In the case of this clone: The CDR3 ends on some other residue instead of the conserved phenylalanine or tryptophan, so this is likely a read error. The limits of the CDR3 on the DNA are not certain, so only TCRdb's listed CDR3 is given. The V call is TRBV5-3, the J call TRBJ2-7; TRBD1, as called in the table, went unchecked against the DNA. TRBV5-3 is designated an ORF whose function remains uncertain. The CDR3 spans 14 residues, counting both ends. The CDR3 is CARSLEGTGLPGST.

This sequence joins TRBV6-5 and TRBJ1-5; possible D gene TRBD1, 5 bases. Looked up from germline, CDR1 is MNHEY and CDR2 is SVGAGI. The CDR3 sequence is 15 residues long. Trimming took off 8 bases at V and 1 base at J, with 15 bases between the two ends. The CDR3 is CASRGRGPSNQPQHF. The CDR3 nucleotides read TGTGCCAGCCGCGGACGGGGACCCAGCAATCAGCCCCAGCATTTT.

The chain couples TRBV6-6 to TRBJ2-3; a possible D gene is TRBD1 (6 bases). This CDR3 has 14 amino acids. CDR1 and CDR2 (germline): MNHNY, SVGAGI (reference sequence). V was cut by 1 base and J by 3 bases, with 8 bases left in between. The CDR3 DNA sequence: TGTGCCAGCAGTTACTGGGGACAAACAGATACGCAGTATTTT. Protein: CASSYWGQTDTQYF.

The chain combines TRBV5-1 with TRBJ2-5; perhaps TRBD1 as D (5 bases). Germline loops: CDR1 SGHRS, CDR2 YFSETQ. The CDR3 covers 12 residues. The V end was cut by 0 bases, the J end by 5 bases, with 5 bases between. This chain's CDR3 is CASSLEGETQYF. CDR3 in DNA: TGCGCCAGCAGCTTGGAGGGGGAGACCCAGTACTTC.

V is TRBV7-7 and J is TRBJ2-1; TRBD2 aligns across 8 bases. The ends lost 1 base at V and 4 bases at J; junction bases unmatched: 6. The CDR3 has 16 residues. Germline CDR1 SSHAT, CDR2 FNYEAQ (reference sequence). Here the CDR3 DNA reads TGTGCCAGCAGCTTAGTGGAGACTAGCGCTTACAATGAGCAGTTCTTC. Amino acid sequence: CASSLVETSAYNEQFF.

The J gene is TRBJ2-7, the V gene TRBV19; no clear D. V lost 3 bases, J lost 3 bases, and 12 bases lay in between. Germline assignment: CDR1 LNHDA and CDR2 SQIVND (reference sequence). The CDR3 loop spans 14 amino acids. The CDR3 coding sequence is TGTGCCAGTAGTATCTCCATCACTTACTACGAGCAGTACTTC. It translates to CASSISITYYEQYF.

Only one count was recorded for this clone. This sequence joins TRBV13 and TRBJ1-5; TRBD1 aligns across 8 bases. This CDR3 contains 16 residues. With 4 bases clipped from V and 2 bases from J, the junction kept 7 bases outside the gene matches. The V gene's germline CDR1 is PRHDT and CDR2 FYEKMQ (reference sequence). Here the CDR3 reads CASSSFRGPGNQPQHF. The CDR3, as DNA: TGTGCCAGCAGCTCTTTCAGGGGGCCGGGCAATCAGCCCCAGCATTTT.

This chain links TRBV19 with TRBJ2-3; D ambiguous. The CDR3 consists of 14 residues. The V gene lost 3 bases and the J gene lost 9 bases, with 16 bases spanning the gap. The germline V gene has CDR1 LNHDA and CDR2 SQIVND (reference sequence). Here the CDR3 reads CASSIPATLGTQYF. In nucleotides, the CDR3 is TGTGCCAGTAGTATTCCGGCCACCCTAGGGACGCAGTATTTT.

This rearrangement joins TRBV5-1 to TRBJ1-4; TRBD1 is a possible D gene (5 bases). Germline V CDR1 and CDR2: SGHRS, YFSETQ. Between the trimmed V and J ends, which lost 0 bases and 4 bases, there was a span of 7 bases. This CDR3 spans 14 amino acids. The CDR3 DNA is TGCGCCAGCAGCTTGGTGGGGCTTAATGAAAAACTGTTTTTT. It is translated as CASSLVGLNEKLFF.

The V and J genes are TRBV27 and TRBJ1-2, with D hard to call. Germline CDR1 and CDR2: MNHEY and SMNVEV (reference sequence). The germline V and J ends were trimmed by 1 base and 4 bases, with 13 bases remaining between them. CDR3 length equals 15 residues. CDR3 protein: CASSLYATPRYGYTF. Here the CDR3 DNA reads TGTGCCAGCAGTTTATACGCGACCCCGCGCTATGGCTACACCTTC.

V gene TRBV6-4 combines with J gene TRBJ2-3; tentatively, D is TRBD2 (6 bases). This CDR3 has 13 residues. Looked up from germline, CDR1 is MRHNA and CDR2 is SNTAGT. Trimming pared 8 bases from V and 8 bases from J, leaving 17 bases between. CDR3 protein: CASSSEGMGTQYF. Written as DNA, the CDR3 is TGTGCCAGCTCATCGGAGGGTATGGGTACGCAGTATTTT.

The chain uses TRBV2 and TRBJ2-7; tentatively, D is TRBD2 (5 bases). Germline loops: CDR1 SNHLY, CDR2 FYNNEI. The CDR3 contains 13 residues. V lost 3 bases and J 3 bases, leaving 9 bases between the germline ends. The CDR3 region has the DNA TGTGCCAGCAGTGAGACGGGATTCTACGAGCAGTACTTC. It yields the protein CASSETGFYEQYF.

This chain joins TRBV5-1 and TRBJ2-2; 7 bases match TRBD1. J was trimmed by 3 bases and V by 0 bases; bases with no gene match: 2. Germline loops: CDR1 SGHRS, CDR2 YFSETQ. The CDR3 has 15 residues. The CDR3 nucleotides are TGCGCCAGCAGCTTGGGGCAGGGGGACACCGGGGAGCTGTTTTTT. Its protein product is CASSLGQGDTGELFF.

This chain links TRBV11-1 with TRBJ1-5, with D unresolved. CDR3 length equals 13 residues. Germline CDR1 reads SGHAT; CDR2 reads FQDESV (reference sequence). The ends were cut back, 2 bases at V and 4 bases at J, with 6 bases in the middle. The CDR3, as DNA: TGTGCCAGCAGCTTACAGACTAATCAGCCCCAGCATTTT. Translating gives CASSLQTNQPQHF.

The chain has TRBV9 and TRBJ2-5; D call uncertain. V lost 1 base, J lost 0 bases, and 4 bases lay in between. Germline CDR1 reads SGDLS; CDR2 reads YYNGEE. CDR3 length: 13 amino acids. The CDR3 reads CASSVNNQETQYF. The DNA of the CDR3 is TGTGCCAGCAGCGTAAATAACCAAGAGACCCAGTACTTC.

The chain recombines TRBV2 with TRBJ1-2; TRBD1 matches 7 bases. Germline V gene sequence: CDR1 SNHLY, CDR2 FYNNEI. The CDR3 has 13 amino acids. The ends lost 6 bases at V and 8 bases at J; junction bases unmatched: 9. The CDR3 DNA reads TGTGCCAGCAGCCCGACAGGGAATAGGGGCTACACCTTC. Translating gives CASSPTGNRGYTF.